These 2 T cell receptor beta chains came from one sample sequenced in a study of blood T cell repertoires in COVID-19. The data were produced by immunoSEQ multiplex PCR, yet TCRdb's version contains in-frame clones alone and is incomplete. The sample holds about 48,000 clones; about 88% are singletons and the top ten take around 3.3%. The sample was PBMCs or T cells enriched from blood (not recorded which). These receptors all come from a woman between 45 and 60 years old who had recovered from COVID-19.

The J gene is TRBJ2-7, the V gene TRBV5-4; 7 bases are shared with TRBD2. V was pared by 4 bases and J by 6 bases, with 1 base of the junction left unmatched. CDR1 and CDR2 from the germline V gene are SGHNT and YYREEE (reference sequence). The CDR3 is made up of 11 amino acids. CDR3 region: CASSIAGEQYF. The CDR3 coding sequence is TGTGCCAGCAGCATAGCGGGCGAGCAGTACTTC.

J is TRBJ2-1 and V is TRBV28; D may be TRBD2 (7 bases). CDR3 length: 15 residues. Germline CDR1 and CDR2: MDHEN and SYDVKM. V shed 2 bases and J shed 6 bases, with 14 bases lying between them. The CDR3 nucleotides are TGTGCCAGCAGTTTAGGGGGGGCCCACGGCAATGAGCAGTTCTTC. It encodes CASSLGGAHGNEQFF. The whole variable domain, filled in from reference TRBV28 and TRBJ2-1, reads DVKVTQSSRYLVKRTGEKVFLECVQDMDHENMFWYRQDPGLGLRLIYFSYDVKMKEKGDIPEGYSVSREKKERFSLILESASTNQTSMYLCASSLGGAHGNEQFFGPGTRLTVL.